This TCR beta chain emerged from a study of control samples from healthy donors and cancer patients. The CDR3 covers 15 residues. Germline-derived CDR1 and CDR2 are MDHEN and SYDVKM. J gave up 4 bases and V 3 bases, and 8 bases lay outside the gene matches. This clone was detected only once. The assay was immunoSEQ multiplex PCR, and TCRdb's table has in-frame clones only and misses some. Here the sample spans about 250,000 clones, around 80% being singletons. The gene calls are TRBV28 and TRBJ1-2; 7 positions match TRBD1. The sequenced sample was PBMCs. This clonotype was obtained from a woman in her sixties with lung cancer. The CDR3, as DNA: TGTGCCAGCAGTTTTTCGGGACAGATCCTCTATGGCTACACCTTC. Encoded protein: CASSFSGQILYGYTF.